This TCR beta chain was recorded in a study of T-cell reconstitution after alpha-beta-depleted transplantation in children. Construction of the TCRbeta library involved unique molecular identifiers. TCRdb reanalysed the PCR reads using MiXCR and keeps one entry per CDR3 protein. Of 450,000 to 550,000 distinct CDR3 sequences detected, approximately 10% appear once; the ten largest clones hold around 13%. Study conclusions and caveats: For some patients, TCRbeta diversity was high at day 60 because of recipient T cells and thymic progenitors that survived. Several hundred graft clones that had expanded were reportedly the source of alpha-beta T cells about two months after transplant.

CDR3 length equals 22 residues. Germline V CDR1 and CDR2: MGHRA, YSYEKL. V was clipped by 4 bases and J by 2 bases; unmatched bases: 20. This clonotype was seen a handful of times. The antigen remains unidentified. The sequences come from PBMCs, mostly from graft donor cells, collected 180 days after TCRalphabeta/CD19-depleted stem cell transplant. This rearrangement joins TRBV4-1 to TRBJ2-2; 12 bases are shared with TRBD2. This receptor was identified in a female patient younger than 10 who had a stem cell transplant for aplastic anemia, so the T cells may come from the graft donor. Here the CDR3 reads CASSPTWPSFTGLAGNTGELFF. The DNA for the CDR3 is TGCGCCAGCAGCCCGACATGGCCAAGTTTCACAGGACTAGCGGGAAACACCGGGGAGCTGTTTTTT.